The rows below give T cell receptor beta chains drawn from one sample of a study of radiotherapy plus CTLA-4 blockade in lung cancer. Libraries were prepared by immunoSEQ multiplex PCR; TCRdb keeps only in-frame clonotypes and omits some of them. This sample carries over 85,000 clones, roughly 80% of them seen once, and the ten largest clones take 25%. Sequences were derived from peripheral blood, sampled from a patient treated with radiotherapy plus ipilimumab. These receptors were collected from a human donor with non-small cell lung cancer that progressed on radiotherapy plus ipilimumab. Both conserved end residues are part of each CDR3. D genes are given only for firm matches. Some rows have no size entry. The others give once, few or many, or a class for an expanded clone.

abundance,len,v_gene,j_gene,d_gene,CDR3aa,CDR3nt
NA,15,TRBV5-1,TRBJ2-3,NA,CASSLAQAHTDTQYF,TGCGCCAGCAGCTTGGCTCAAGCACACACAGATACGCAGTATTTT
NA,15,TRBV11-2,TRBJ1-3,TRBD1,CASSTTGGSGNTIYF,TGTGCCAGCAGCACGACAGGGGGCTCTGGAAACACCATATATTTT
NA,15,TRBV30,TRBJ2-2,NA,CAWSLGLGNTGELFF,TGTGCCTGGAGTTTGGGGCTCGGGAACACCGGGGAGCTGTTTTTT
NA,16,TRBV27,TRBJ2-2,NA,CASSLIDVLGVGELFF,TGTGCCAGCAGTTTGATCGACGTGTTGGGGGTCGGGGAGCTGTTTTTT
NA,12,TRBV9,TRBJ2-2,NA,CASSDLTGELFF,TGTGCCAGCAGCGATCTTACCGGGGAGCTGTTTTTT
once,16,TRBV19,TRBJ1-5,NA,CASSIVYTFSNQPQHF,TGTGCCAGTAGTATAGTTTACACCTTTAGCAATCAGCCCCAGCATTTT
NA,13,TRBV6-5,TRBJ1-2,NA,CASTGGRLYGYTF,TGTGCCAGCACCGGTGGACGGCTCTATGGCTACACCTTC
NA,14,TRBV9,TRBJ1-5,NA,CASSVGGTLKPQHF,TGTGCCAGCAGCGTAGGTGGGACTTTAAAGCCCCAGCATTTT
NA,12,TRBV30,TRBJ2-1,NA,CAWSVDLNEQFF,TGTGCCTGGAGTGTAGATCTTAATGAGCAGTTCTTC
few,15,TRBV2,TRBJ2-7,NA,CASSVTFGRSYEQYF,TGTGCCAGCAGTGTAACTTTCGGGAGAAGCTACGAGCAGTACTTC
NA,15,TRBV9,TRBJ2-7,NA,CASSVVPGDLYEQYF,TGTGCCAGCAGCGTAGTCCCCGGAGACCTTTACGAGCAGTACTTC
NA,12,TRBV28,TRBJ1-4,TRBD1,CASNRGQEKLFF,TGTGCCAGCAACAGGGGGCAGGAAAAACTGTTTTTT
NA,17,TRBV2,TRBJ2-5,TRBD2,CASSRGLAGDGWKTQYF,TGTGCCAGCAGTCGCGGACTAGCGGGAGACGGTTGGAAGACCCAGTACTTC
NA,14,TRBV11-2,TRBJ1-2,TRBD1,CASSRTGSNYGYTF,TGTGCCAGCAGCCGGACAGGCTCTAACTATGGCTACACCTTC
NA,13,TRBV5-1,TRBJ1-2,NA,CASSPRTADGYTF,TGCGCCAGCAGCCCACGGACAGCGGATGGCTACACCTTC
few,17,TRBV5-4,TRBJ2-2,TRBD2,CASSLGTLAGGTGELFF,TGTGCCAGCAGCTTGGGCACGTTGGCGGGGGGCACCGGGGAGCTGTTTTTT
NA,13,TRBV5-1,TRBJ2-5,NA,CASSLDRDWTQYF,TGCGCCAGCAGCTTGGACAGGGACTGGACCCAGTACTTC
NA,13,TRBV7-9,TRBJ1-5,NA,CASSLQGNQPQHF,TGTGCCAGCAGCTTACAGGGCAATCAGCCCCAGCATTTT
NA,15,TRBV6-5,TRBJ1-1,NA,CASSSRPGANTEAFF,TGTGCCAGCAGCTCCCGACCCGGGGCGAACACTGAAGCTTTCTTT
once,13,TRBV28,TRBJ2-1,TRBD2,CATAGEAYNEQFF,TGTGCCACAGCGGGAGAAGCCTACAATGAGCAGTTCTTC
NA,17,TRBV19,TRBJ1-3,NA,CASRRRDDGASGNTIYF,TGTGCCAGTAGGAGACGGGACGACGGTGCCTCTGGAAACACCATATATTTT
NA,14,TRBV5-1,TRBJ2-5,NA,CASSSGRTQETQYF,TGCGCCAGCAGCTCGGGACGGACTCAAGAGACCCAGTACTTC
NA,14,TRBV30,TRBJ2-5,TRBD2,CAWIWTSGRETQYF,TGTGCCTGGATTTGGACTAGCGGCAGGGAGACCCAGTACTTC
NA,11,TRBV30,TRBJ1-2,NA,CAWIGTGGYTF,TGTGCCTGGATTGGTACCGGAGGCTACACCTTC
NA,17,TRBV28,TRBJ2-3,TRBD2,CASSSPALAGGIDTQYF,TGTGCCAGCAGTTCGCCCGCACTAGCGGGAGGGATCGATACGCAGTATTTT
NA,13,TRBV5-1,TRBJ2-1,NA,CASSRDGYNEQFF,TGCGCCAGCAGCCGGGATGGATACAATGAGCAGTTCTTC
NA,13,TRBV18,TRBJ2-5,TRBD1,CASSQYRGETQYF,TGTGCCAGCTCTCAATACAGGGGAGAGACCCAGTACTTC
few,18,TRBV5-1,TRBJ2-1,TRBD1,CASSLAAGGQTSYNEQFF,TGCGCCAGCAGCTTGGCGGCAGGGGGACAGACGTCCTACAATGAGCAGTTCTTC
NA,14,TRBV10-3,TRBJ2-3,TRBD2,CAISSGSSTDTQYF,TGTGCCATCAGTAGCGGGAGTAGCACAGATACGCAGTATTTT
NA,13,TRBV9,TRBJ1-2,NA,CASSSSQGYGYTF,TGTGCCAGCAGTAGTAGTCAGGGATATGGCTACACCTTC
many,15,TRBV6-1,TRBJ2-1,NA,CASSEEAGSYNEQFF,TGTGCCAGCAGTGAAGAAGCGGGCTCCTACAATGAGCAGTTCTTC
once,14,TRBV2,TRBJ1-1,NA,CASRQDGSNTEAFF,TGTGCCAGCAGGCAGGACGGATCGAACACTGAAGCTTTCTTT
once,19,TRBV5-1,TRBJ2-6,NA,CASSPTGAGTFSGANVLTF,TGCGCCAGCAGCCCGACGGGGGCCGGGACCTTCTCTGGGGCCAACGTCCTGACTTTC
NA,14,TRBV2,TRBJ2-2,NA,CASSEWSGTGELFF,TGTGCCAGCAGTGAATGGTCCGGCACCGGGGAGCTGTTTTTT
NA,15,TRBV4-1,TRBJ2-7,NA,CASSQGAAETYEQYF,TGCGCCAGCAGCCAAGGTGCGGCGGAGACCTACGAGCAGTACTTC
NA,15,TRBV4-1,TRBJ2-1,TRBD2,CASSQFGLAYNEQFF,TGCGCCAGCAGCCAATTCGGACTAGCCTACAATGAGCAGTTCTTC
NA,14,TRBV28,TRBJ1-1,NA,CASSESRGNTEAFF,TGTGCCAGCAGTGAAAGCCGGGGGAACACTGAAGCTTTCTTT
NA,13,TRBV29-1,TRBJ2-7,NA,CSGRQALGSEQYF,TGCAGCGGTAGACAGGCTCTGGGGTCCGAGCAGTACTTC
NA,18,TRBV28,TRBJ2-6,NA,CASSFWRAPSSGANVLTF,TGTGCCAGCAGTTTTTGGAGGGCCCCAAGCTCTGGGGCCAACGTCCTGACTTTC
NA,15,TRBV30,TRBJ2-1,TRBD1,CAWSVRDRGHNEQFF,TGTGCCTGGAGCGTCCGGGACAGGGGCCACAATGAGCAGTTCTTC
NA,15,TRBV10-3,TRBJ2-5,TRBD2,CAIKPERGEVETQYF,TGTGCCATTAAACCGGAGCGGGGCGAGGTAGAGACCCAGTACTTC
NA,15,TRBV4-2,TRBJ2-7,TRBD1,CASSQSGTGRYEQYF,TGTGCCAGCAGCCAATCCGGGACAGGGAGGTACGAGCAGTACTTC
NA,13,TRBV5-4,TRBJ1-1,NA,CASSLTMNTEAFF,TGTGCCAGCAGCTTGACTATGAACACTGAAGCTTTCTTT
NA,13,TRBV5-6,TRBJ2-1,NA,CASSLTVNNEQFF,TGTGCCAGCAGCTTAACAGTTAACAATGAGCAGTTCTTC
few,13,TRBV19,TRBJ2-7,NA,CASSSEVPYEQYF,TGTGCCAGTAGTTCAGAAGTCCCCTACGAGCAGTACTTC
few,13,TRBV9,TRBJ1-3,NA,CASSPDTGNTIYF,TGTGCCAGCAGCCCCGATACGGGAAACACCATATATTTT
NA,15,TRBV7-9,TRBJ2-4,NA,CASSLVGAKRAIQYF,TGTGCCAGCAGCTTAGTGGGAGCTAAGCGAGCGATTCAGTACTTC
NA,14,TRBV10-3,TRBJ2-2,NA,CAIMAGAGTGELFF,TGTGCCATCATGGCAGGGGCAGGCACCGGGGAGCTGTTTTTT
NA,15,TRBV5-5,TRBJ2-2,NA,CASSLSGSNTGELFF,TGTGCCAGCAGCTTGAGCGGTTCGAACACCGGGGAGCTGTTTTTT
once,13,TRBV4-1,TRBJ1-1,NA,CASSQDSGVEAFF,TGCGCCAGCAGCCAAGATTCGGGGGTTGAAGCTTTCTTT